Listed here are 21 T cell receptor beta chains from one sample, sequenced in a study of blood T cells in healthy people across ages. It was with a sample-barcoded 5' primer and a J-beta primer mix that a second PCR of roughly 6 to 12 cycles was run. TCRdb re-analysed the 5' RACE reads in MiXCR, keeping a single row per CDR3 protein. The sample shows around 1,000,000 distinct CDR3 sequences, around 27% of them seen only once. Another study also made use of these data, one on T cells of mothers and their children.

The sequenced sample consisted of blood. The source of these receptors is a girl between 2 and 10 years old in good health.

This clonotype was picked up a small number of times. The rearrangement uses TRBV29-1 and TRBJ2-7; maybe TRBD2 (7 bases). Deletions cut 3 bases from V and 4 bases from J, with 16 bases between. The V gene's germline CDR1 is SQVTM and CDR2 ANQGSEA. There are 14 residues in the CDR3. The CDR3 region has the DNA TGCAGCGTTGAGAACTACAGGGAGGGATACGAGCAGTACTTC. Translation gives CSVENYREGYEQYF.

The V gene is TRBV12-3 or TRBV12-4, the J gene TRBJ2-7; D is possibly TRBD2 (6 bases). V shed 6 bases and J shed 2 bases, with 23 bases lying between them. This CDR3 is 17 amino acids long. CDR3 DNA sequence: TGTGCCAGCAGCGTGCTTCGGGGGAAGGATCAACCCTACGAGCAGTACTTC. This translates into CASSVLRGKDQPYEQYF.

This clonotype was seen a handful of times. V and J are TRBV20-1 and TRBJ2-1, with D perhaps matching TRBD1 or TRBD2 (6 bases each). Trimming cost V 6 bases and J 0 bases, with 18 bases left between them. The germline V gene has CDR1 DFQATT and CDR2 SNEGSKA (reference sequence). CDR3 size: 16 residues. DNA for the CDR3: TGCAGTGCGGATGGGGGGCTAATTGGCTCCTACAATGAGCAGTTCTTC. This codes for CSADGGLIGSYNEQFF.

This clonotype was found a few times. The chain is built from TRBV5-1 and TRBJ2-1; 7 bases are shared with TRBD2. The CDR3 length is 14 residues. V dropped 1 base and J dropped 7; count of bases not matched to a gene: 5. CDR1 SGHRS and CDR2 YFSETQ come from the germline V gene. The CDR3 coding sequence is TGCGCCAGCAGCTTGTATTCTAGCGGAAATGAGCAGTTCTTC. This gives the protein CASSLYSSGNEQFF.

The genes are TRBV7-3 and TRBJ1-4; D may be TRBD1 (5 bases). Trimming removed 1 base from V and 5 bases from J, with 11 bases in between. The CDR3 runs to 15 residues. CDR1 is SGHTA, CDR2 FQGTGA, per germline. The CDR3: CASSLMVAGNEKLFF. The CDR3 DNA sequence: TGTGCCAGCAGCTTAATGGTTGCAGGGAATGAAAAACTGTTTTTT. Together with reference TRBV7-3 and TRBJ1-4, the CDR3 gives the full variable domain: GAGVSQTPSNKVTEKGKYVELRCDPISGHTALYWYRQSLGQGPEFLIYFQGTGAADDSGLPNDRFFAVRPEGSVSTLKIQRTERGDSAVYLCASSLMVAGNEKLFFGSGTQLSVL.

Of note for this clonotype: Sequence at one end of the junction differs from germline and may be a read error. The CDR3 DNA sequence: TGCGCCAGCAGCCCGAGTTGGGGGGACTACGGAAACACCATATATTTT. Translation gives CASSPSWGDYGNTIYF. V usage is TRBV9 and J usage is TRBJ1-3, with D possibly being TRBD1 (5 bases). Germline lookup yields CDR1 SGDLS and CDR2 YYNGEE. This CDR3 spans 16 amino acids.

This clonotype has a handful of counts. J is TRBJ2-6 and V is TRBV27; 11 bases are shared with TRBD1. V trimming: 7 bases; J trimming: 2 bases; junction bases outside the gene matches: 13. Per germline, CDR1 MNHEY and CDR2 SMNVEV (reference sequence). This CDR3 has 19 residues. The CDR3 DNA reads TGTGCCAGCACCATTAGCCGAGGACAGGGGGCGCCTGGGGCCAACGTCCTGACTTTC. Protein: CASTISRGQGAPGANVLTF.

This clonotype was picked up a small number of times. The chain links TRBV7-8 to TRBJ2-3, with D possibly being TRBD1 (6 bases). The CDR3 runs to 13 residues. The V and J ends lost 7 bases and 7 bases respectively, with 15 bases between them. Germline assignment: CDR1 SGHVS and CDR2 FQNEAQ. In nucleotides, the CDR3 is TGTGCCAGCACCAATAAACAGGGCTATACGCAGTATTTT. This gives the protein CASTNKQGYTQYF.

The rearrangement links TRBV7-6 to TRBJ2-5, with D possibly TRBD2 on 6 matching bases. The CDR3 runs to 12 residues. V was pared by 4 bases and J by 7 bases, with 10 bases between. Germline V CDR1 and CDR2: SGHVS, FNYEAQ. The CDR3 protein is CASSSAGGTQYF. CDR3 coding DNA: TGTGCCAGCAGCTCCGCCGGGGGGACCCAGTACTTC.

The chain links TRBV29-1 to TRBJ2-7; D perhaps matches TRBD1 (6 bases). V was cut by 1 base and J by 2 bases, with 9 bases left in between. This CDR3 is built from 13 residues. The germline V gene encodes CDR1 SQVTM and CDR2 ANQGSEA. CDR3 DNA: TGCAGCGTTGAAGGACAGGATCCCTACGAGCAGTACTTC. Protein: CSVEGQDPYEQYF.

The rearrangement joins TRBV5-6 to TRBJ1-6; D is ambiguous. CDR1 SGHDT and CDR2 YYEEEE come from the germline V gene. Trimming left V 1 base short and J 9 bases short, with 20 bases between. The CDR3 spans 17 residues. CDR3 protein: CASSLISTGAGGSPLHF. The DNA of the CDR3 is TGTGCCAGCAGCTTGATTTCTACGGGCGCCGGTGGTTCACCCCTCCACTTT.

The chain employs TRBV2 and TRBJ2-7; a weak D match, TRBD1 (5 bases). The CDR3 consists of 12 residues. Between the trimmed V and J ends, which lost 5 bases and 5 bases, there was a span of 10 bases. Germline CDR1 SNHLY, CDR2 FYNNEI. CDR3 protein: CASSYTDNEQYF. CDR3 bases: TGTGCCAGCAGTTACACGGACAACGAGCAGTACTTC.

This sequence joins TRBV18 and TRBJ2-5, with D unresolved. The germline gives CDR1 KGHSH, CDR2 LQKENI. Trimming shortened V by 6 bases and J by 5 bases, and 13 bases separated the two germline ends. The CDR3 covers 13 residues. For the CDR3, the DNA is TGTGCCAGCTCCCGGGCAGAGATGGAGACCCAGTACTTC. This gives the protein CASSRAEMETQYF.

This clonotype was counted only a few times. This chain links TRBV6-1 with TRBJ1-6, with D uncertain. The CDR3 is 12 amino acids. Germline V gives CDR1 MNHNS, CDR2 SASEGT. The V end lost 7 bases, the J end lost 8 bases, and 9 bases lay between the germline ends. CDR3 protein: CASTSMDSPLHF. The CDR3 DNA reads TGTGCCAGCACCTCAATGGATTCACCCCTCCACTTT.

The table lists this clonotype with a few counts. The rearrangement uses TRBV6-5 and TRBJ1-2, with TRBD1 identical over 7 bases. The germline gives CDR1 MNHEY, CDR2 SVGAGI. With V trimmed by 6 bases and J by 4 bases, 5 bases remained unmatched. CDR3 length: 13 residues. CDR3 sequence reads: CASRVQGSYGYTF. CDR3 nucleotides: TGTGCCAGCAGAGTACAGGGGTCCTATGGCTACACCTTC.

The chain uses TRBV5-1 and TRBJ2-3; 7 bases map to TRBD1. This CDR3 is 14 amino acids long. Unmatched junction bases numbered 4, after V lost 5 bases and J lost 1 base. Germline CDR1 and CDR2: SGHRS and YFSETQ. This chain's CDR3 is CASRTGSGTDTQYF. Here the CDR3 DNA reads TGCGCCAGCAGGACAGGGTCTGGCACAGATACGCAGTATTTT.

This clonotype came up a few times. The CDR3 sequence is CASLDRGLADTQYF. CDR3 in DNA: TGTGCCAGCCTCGACAGGGGATTGGCAGATACGCAGTATTTT. This sequence joins TRBV13 and TRBJ2-3; TRBD1 matches at 8 bases. CDR3 length: 14 residues. The germline CDR1 and CDR2 sequences are PRHDT and FYEKMQ (reference sequence). With 8 bases clipped from V and 4 bases from J, the junction kept 8 bases outside the gene matches.

The chain joins TRBV27 to TRBJ2-7, with D unclear. Germline V gives CDR1 MNHEY, CDR2 SMNVEV (reference sequence). V gave up 5 bases and J gave up 3 bases, with 20 bases separating them. The CDR3 contains 16 residues. For the CDR3, the DNA is TGTGCCAGCAGTCCCGGGTGGGAAAGGGCAGACTACGAGCAGTACTTC. The encoded protein is CASSPGWERADYEQYF.

This clonotype has only a few counts. This chain connects TRBV27 to TRBJ1-4; D unresolved. V gave up 5 bases and J gave up 8 bases, with 15 bases separating them. This CDR3 has 14 amino acids. CDR1 and CDR2 from the germline V gene are MNHEY and SMNVEV (reference sequence). CDR3 sequence: CASSPLGVLEKLFF. DNA for the CDR3: TGTGCCAGCAGTCCCCTCGGCGTCCTCGAAAAACTGTTTTTT.

This clonotype was counted only a few times. CDR3 sequence reads: CASSGTRGGWETQYF. Here the CDR3 DNA reads TGTGCCAGCAGTGGGACCCGCGGGGGCTGGGAGACCCAGTACTTC. This rearrangement joins TRBV27 to TRBJ2-5; D might be TRBD2 (7 bases). The CDR3 extends over 15 amino acids. Germline values: CDR1 MNHEY, CDR2 SMNVEV (reference sequence). V was pared by 5 bases and J by 5 bases, with 18 bases between.

The chain combines TRBV5-1 with TRBJ2-5; D is tentatively TRBD1 or TRBD2 (5 bases each). The J call is uncertain, as TRBJ2-7 better fits the DNA end. The CDR3 loop spans 15 amino acids. Looked up from germline, CDR1 is SGHRS and CDR2 is YFSETQ. The CDR3 sequence: CASSLGQGESYEQYF. The CDR3 region has the DNA TGCGCCAGCAGCTTGGGCCAGGGAGAGTCCTACGAGCAGTACTTC.